This entry lists 8 T cell receptor beta chains sequenced from one sample in a study of identical twins. A single record per CDR3 protein comes from TCRdb applying MiXCR to the 5' RACE reads. The sample shows some 500,000 distinct CDR3 sequences, roughly a fifth of them seen only once. A further study also used this sample, focusing on T cells expressing NK-cell markers.

The specimen sequenced was CD4+ T cells sorted from blood. The source of these receptors is a woman under 30 in good health.

Points on this clonotype: Given a much more abundant clone one base away, this may be a read error. The V call is TRBV2, the J call TRBJ2-7; 14 nucleotides line up with TRBD2. The V gene end was trimmed by 9 bases and the J gene end by 5 bases; junction bases not matched to a gene: 3. This CDR3 contains 13 residues. Germline assignment: CDR1 SNHLY and CDR2 FYNNEI. CDR3 DNA: TGTGCCAGAGGGACTAGCGGGAGCCACGAGCAGTACTTC. It translates to CARGTSGSHEQYF.

This clonotype was counted a few times. The chain uses TRBV7-7 and TRBJ2-1; 13 nucleotides align to TRBD2. After removal of 6 bases from V and 12 bases from J, the junction contained 2 bases not matched to a gene. This CDR3 is 12 amino acids long. Looked up from germline, CDR1 is SSHAT and CDR2 is FNYEAQ (reference sequence). The CDR3 loop reads CASRLAGGRQFF. The CDR3 nucleotides read TGTGCCAGCAGACTAGCGGGAGGGAGGCAGTTCTTC.

This clonotype was observed many times. The rearrangement links TRBV7-8 to TRBJ2-3; 7 bases map to TRBD2. Trimming removed 1 base from V and 0 bases from J; junction bases left unmatched: 10. Germline assignment: CDR1 SGHVS and CDR2 FQNEAQ. The CDR3 spans 18 residues. DNA of the CDR3: TGTGCCAGCAGCTTAGGACTCTTACCGGGGGGAAGCACAGATACGCAGTATTTT. This sequence encodes CASSLGLLPGGSTDTQYF.

The chain couples TRBV12-3 or TRBV12-4 to TRBJ1-3, with a tentative D call TRBD1 (5 bases). This CDR3 contains 13 residues. V was trimmed by 3 bases and J by 11 bases, leaving 14 bases between them. CDR3 protein: CASSLGTDRAIYF. The DNA of the CDR3 is TGTGCCAGCAGTTTGGGGACGGATAGGGCCATATATTTT.

This clonotype was seen a handful of times. CDR3 nucleotide sequence: TGTGCCAGCAAACCCACCTACAATGAGCAGTTCTTC. Amino acids: CASKPTYNEQFF. V gene TRBV12-3 or TRBV12-4 combines with J gene TRBJ2-1; D not certain. The V and J ends lost 7 bases and 2 bases respectively, with 6 bases between them. CDR3 length equals 12 residues.

This clonotype showed up many times. The V call is TRBV20-1, the J call TRBJ2-3; the D gene is possibly TRBD1 (6 bases). CDR1 is DFQATT and CDR2 is SNEGSKA in the germline V gene (reference sequence). V shed 2 bases and J shed 4 bases, with 19 bases lying between them. The CDR3 totals 16 residues. The CDR3 bases are TGCAGTGCTAGACTCTCAGGGGTAGTAGCGCCAGATACGCAGTATTTT. Translating it yields CSARLSGVVAPDTQYF.

V is TRBV18 and J is TRBJ2-7, with a weak D call TRBD1 (6 bases). Trimming cost V 4 bases and J 5 bases, with 9 bases left between them. CDR3 size: 12 residues. CDR1 KGHSH and CDR2 LQKENI come from the germline V gene. CDR3 in DNA: TGTGCCAGCTCACAACAGGGAAACGAGCAGTACTTC. It specifies CASSQQGNEQYF. The full variable domain, in which reference TRBV18 and TRBJ2-7 provide the parts outside the CDR3, is NAGVMQNPRHLVRRRGQEARLRCSPMKGHSHVYWYRQLPEEGLKFMVYLQKENIIDESGMPKERFSAEFPKEGPSILRIQQVVRGDSAAYFCASSQQGNEQYFGPGTRLTVT.

The gene calls are TRBV12-3 or TRBV12-4 and TRBJ1-1; 7 nucleotides line up with TRBD1. Trimming removed 3 bases from V and 5 bases from J; junction bases left unmatched: 6. This CDR3 spans 14 amino acids. CDR3 sequence: CASSLGQLGTEAFF. The CDR3 coding sequence is TGTGCCAGCAGTTTGGGACAGCTGGGGACTGAAGCTTTCTTT.